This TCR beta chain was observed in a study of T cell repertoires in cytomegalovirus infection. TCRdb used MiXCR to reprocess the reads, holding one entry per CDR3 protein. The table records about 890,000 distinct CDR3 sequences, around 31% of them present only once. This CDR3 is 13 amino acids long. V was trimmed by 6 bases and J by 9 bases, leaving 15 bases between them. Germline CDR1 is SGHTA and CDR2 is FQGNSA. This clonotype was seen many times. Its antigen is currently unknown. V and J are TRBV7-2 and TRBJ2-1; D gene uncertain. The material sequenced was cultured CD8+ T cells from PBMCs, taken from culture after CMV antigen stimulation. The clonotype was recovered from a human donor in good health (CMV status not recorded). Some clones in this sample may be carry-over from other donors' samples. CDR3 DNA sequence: TGTGCCAGCAGATCAGCAGGTCGTGTTGAGCAGTTCTTC. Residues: CASRSAGRVEQFF.